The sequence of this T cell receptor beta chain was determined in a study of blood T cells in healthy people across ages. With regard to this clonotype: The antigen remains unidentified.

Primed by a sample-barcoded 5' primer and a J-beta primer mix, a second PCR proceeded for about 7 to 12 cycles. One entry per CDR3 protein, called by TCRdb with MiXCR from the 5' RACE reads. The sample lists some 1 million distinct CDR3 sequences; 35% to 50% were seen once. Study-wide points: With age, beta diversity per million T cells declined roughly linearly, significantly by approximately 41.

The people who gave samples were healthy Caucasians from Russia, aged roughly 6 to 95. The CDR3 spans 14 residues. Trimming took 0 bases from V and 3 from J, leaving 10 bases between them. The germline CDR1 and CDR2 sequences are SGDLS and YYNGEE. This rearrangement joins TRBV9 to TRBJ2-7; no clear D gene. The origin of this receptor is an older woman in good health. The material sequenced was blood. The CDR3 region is CASSVATGDYEQYF. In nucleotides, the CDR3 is TGTGCCAGCAGCGTAGCTACCGGAGACTACGAGCAGTACTTC.